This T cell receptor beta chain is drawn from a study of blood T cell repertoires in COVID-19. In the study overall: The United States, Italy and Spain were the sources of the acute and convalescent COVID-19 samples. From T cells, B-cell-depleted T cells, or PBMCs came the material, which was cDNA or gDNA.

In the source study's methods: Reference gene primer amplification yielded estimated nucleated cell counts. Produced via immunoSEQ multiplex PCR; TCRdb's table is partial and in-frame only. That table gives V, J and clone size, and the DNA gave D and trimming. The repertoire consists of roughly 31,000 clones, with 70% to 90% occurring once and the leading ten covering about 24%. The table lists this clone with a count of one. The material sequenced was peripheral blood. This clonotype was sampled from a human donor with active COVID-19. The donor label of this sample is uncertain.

The CDR3 spells CASSQVLEGGQKTQYF. Here the CDR3 DNA reads TGTGCCAGCAGCCAAGTTCTGGAGGGGGGGCAAAAGACCCAGTACTTC. The chain recombines TRBV3-1 (or the pseudogene TRBV3-2) with TRBJ2-5; weak D call: TRBD2 (7 bases). Germline V gene lookup returns CDR1 LGHDT and CDR2 YNNKEL (reference sequence). The CDR3 is 16 amino acids. V was clipped by 1 base and J by 6 bases, with 18 bases between them.